This T cell receptor (beta chain) was captured in a study of CXCR3-negative and CXCR3-positive naive CD8 T cells. Study-wide background: Libraries each contributed about 1.5 +/- 0.3 million TRB reads, for some 130 million in total. Overall study results and limits: Naive cells, whether CXCR3-negative or CXCR3-positive, had similar TRBV-TRBJ usage, while memory cells differed.

Sorting was done in triplicate for each CD8+ T cell subset (about 330,000 cells each). The CDR3 has 13 amino acids. The germline V gene encodes CDR1 MRHNA and CDR2 SNTAGT. Points on this clonotype: Its antigen is unidentified.

Libraries were UMI-labeled 5' RACE TRB cDNA. Reanalyzing the 5' RACE reads, TCRdb keeps one entry per CDR3 protein, without DNA. Its table lists about 130,000 distinct CDR3 sequences. The J gene is TRBJ2-1, the V gene TRBV6-4; TCRdb names TRBD1, which stays unverified in the absence of DNA. The TCR sequence derives from a human donor in good health. Some clones in this sample may be carry-over from other donors' samples. The sample comprised naive CXCR3- CD8+ T cells from blood. Subset of the sample: CD45RO-CCR7+CD27+CD95- naive CD8+ T cells lacking CXCR3 (TNR3-). This chain's CDR3 is CASSDRDNNEQFF.